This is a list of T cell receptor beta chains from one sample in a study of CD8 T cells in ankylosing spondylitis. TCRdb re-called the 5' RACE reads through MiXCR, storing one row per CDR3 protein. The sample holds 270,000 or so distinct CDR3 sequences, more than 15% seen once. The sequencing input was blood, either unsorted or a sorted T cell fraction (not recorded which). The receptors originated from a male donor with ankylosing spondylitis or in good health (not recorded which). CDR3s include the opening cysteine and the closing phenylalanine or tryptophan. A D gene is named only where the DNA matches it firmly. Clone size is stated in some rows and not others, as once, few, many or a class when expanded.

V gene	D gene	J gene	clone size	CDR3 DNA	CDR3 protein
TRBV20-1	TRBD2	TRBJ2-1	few	TGCAGTGCTAGAGGTCATAGCGGGAGATTGAATGAGCAGTTCTTC	CSARGHSGRLNEQFF
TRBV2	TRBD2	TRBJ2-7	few	TGTGCCAGCTGGACTAGCGGGACTAACGAGCAGTACTTC	CASWTSGTNEQYF
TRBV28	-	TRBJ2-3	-	TGTGCCAGCAGACCGGGTCCGCCCACAGATACGCAGTATTTT	CASRPGPPTDTQYF
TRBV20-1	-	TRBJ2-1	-	TGCAGTGCTAGAGATATCCTTCTCTCCTACAATGAGCAGTTCTTC	CSARDILLSYNEQFF
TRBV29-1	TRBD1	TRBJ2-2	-	TGCAGCGTTGAGCCAGGAAACACAGGGGCCGGGGAGCTGTTTTTT	CSVEPGNTGAGELFF
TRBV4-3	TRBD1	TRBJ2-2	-	TGCGCCAGCAGCCAAGATTTCAGGGGGTTGAACACCGGGGAGCTGTTTTTT	CASSQDFRGLNTGELFF
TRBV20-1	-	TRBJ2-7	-	TGCAGTGGCGATCGGGGCTCCTACGAGCAGTACTTC	CSGDRGSYEQYF
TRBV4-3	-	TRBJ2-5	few	TGCGCCAGCAGCCAAGAGTTGGATTGGCAGGGCCCCCCGGAGACCCAGTACTTC	CASSQELDWQGPPETQYF
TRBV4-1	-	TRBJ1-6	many	TGCGCCAGCAGCCAAGCCCCGGGCCTCTATAATTCACCCCTCCACTTT	CASSQAPGLYNSPLHF
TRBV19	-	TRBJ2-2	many	TGTGCCAGTAGTCCCAGTGGGGGTACCGGGGAGCTGTTTTTT	CASSPSGGTGELFF
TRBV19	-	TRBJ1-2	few	TGTGCCAGTAGTTTATCCCTAGGGGATGGCTACACCTTC	CASSLSLGDGYTF